This section outlines one T cell receptor beta chain sequence together with its context. Its antigen is still unknown. These data belong to a study of T-cell memory formation after mild COVID-19. V shed 5 bases, J shed 0 bases, and the junction held 13 bases outside the gene matches. The CDR3 has 18 amino acids. CDR1 is SEHNR, CDR2 FQNEAQ, per germline (reference sequence). The study's findings and limits: Pre-infection memory held some responding clones, suggesting pre-existing cross-reactive T cells responded. The CD4+ clones that contracted clustered mainly within CM and EM, and the CD8+ clones concentrated in EMRA.

TCRalpha and TCRbeta libraries used 5'RACE with constant-segment primers and UMIs. TCRdb re-derived calls from the 5' RACE reads in MiXCR, one entry per CDR3 protein. The sample shows about 210,000 distinct CDR3 sequences, around 30% of them seen only once. Sequenced input: PBMCs or a T cell subset sorted from them (not recorded which). The chain uses TRBV7-9 and TRBJ2-3; TRBD2 matches 8 bases. This TCR was recovered from an adult woman who had mild COVID-19 (a few samples of this study predate the infection). Cell type and time point are not known. The CDR3 is CASSPRRAGDPSTDTQYF. The CDR3 DNA is TGTGCCAGCAGCCCACGACGAGCGGGAGACCCTAGCACAGATACGCAGTATTTT.